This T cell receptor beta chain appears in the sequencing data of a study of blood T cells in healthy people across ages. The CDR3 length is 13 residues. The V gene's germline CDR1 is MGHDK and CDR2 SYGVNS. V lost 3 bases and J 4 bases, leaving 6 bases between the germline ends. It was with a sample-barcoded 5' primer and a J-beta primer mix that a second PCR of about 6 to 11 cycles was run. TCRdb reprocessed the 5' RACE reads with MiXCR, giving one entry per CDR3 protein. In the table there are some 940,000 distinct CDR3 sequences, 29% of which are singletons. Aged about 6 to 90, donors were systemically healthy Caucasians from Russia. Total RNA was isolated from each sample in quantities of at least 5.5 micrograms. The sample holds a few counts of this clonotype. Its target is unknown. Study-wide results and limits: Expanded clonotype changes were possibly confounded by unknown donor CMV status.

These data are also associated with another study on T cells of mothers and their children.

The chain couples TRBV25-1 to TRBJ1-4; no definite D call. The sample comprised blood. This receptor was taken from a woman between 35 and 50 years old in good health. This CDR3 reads CASSEPGNEKLFF. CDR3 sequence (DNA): TGTGCCAGCAGTGAGCCGGGTAATGAAAAACTGTTTTTT.